A selection of T cell receptor beta chains follows, all from one sample in a study of early T cells in non-severe SARS-CoV-2 infection. TCRdb analysed the 5' RACE reads with MiXCR anew, one entry per CDR3 protein. This table holds 40,000 to 50,000 distinct CDR3 sequences, almost 5.5% found once. Sequences were derived from whole blood, sampled at baseline. The receptors were sampled from an adult who was a healthcare worker with PCR-confirmed SARS-CoV-2 infection or an uninfected control (not recorded which). Both conserved end residues are part of each CDR3. D genes are given only for firm matches. Where a row states a size, it is once, few, many or the class of an expanded clone; other rows omit it.

TRBJ1-5 many TRBV28 . CASSSGGLSNQPQHF TGTGCCAGCTCCTCGGGGGGCCTTAGCAATCAGCCCCAGCATTTT
TRBJ2-3 many TRBV7-7 TRBD2 CASSEGTSGGTDTQYF TGTGCCAGCAGCGAAGGGACTAGCGGCGGCACAGATACGCAGTATTTT
TRBJ2-1 . TRBV4-1 TRBD2 CASGVAGLTFNEQFF TGCGCCAGCGGTGTAGCGGGATTGACCTTCAATGAGCAGTTCTTC
TRBJ2-5 many TRBV5-4 . CASSRDDGTQYF TGTGCCAGCAGCCGGGATGACGGGACCCAGTACTTC
TRBJ1-1 many TRBV27 . CASSLLGVNQGTEAFF TGTGCCAGCAGTTTACTTGGAGTAAATCAGGGAACTGAAGCTTTCTTT
TRBJ2-7 many TRBV28 . CASSLDRFYEQYF TGTGCCAGCAGTTTGGACAGATTCTACGAGCAGTACTTC
TRBJ2-7 medium-sized TRBV20-1 . CSARDTFAREQYF TGCAGTGCTAGAGATACCTTTGCCCGGGAGCAGTACTTC
TRBJ2-1 many TRBV9 TRBD2 CASSKGLASNEQFF TGTGCCAGCAGCAAGGGACTAGCTTCCAATGAGCAGTTCTTC
TRBJ2-2 many TRBV7-6 . CASSFALLSGSLAGELFF TGTGCCAGCAGTTTTGCTTTATTGAGCGGGTCCTTAGCAGGGGAGCTGTTTTTT
TRBJ2-5 . TRBV6-6 . CASRYQETQYF TGTGCCAGCAGGTACCAAGAGACCCAGTACTTC
TRBJ2-4 many TRBV29-1 . CSGTDRAKNIQYF TGCAGCGGGACAGATAGAGCCAAAAACATTCAGTACTTC
TRBJ2-2 many TRBV20-1 TRBD2 CSARTKGLAGVFTGKLFF TGCAGTGCTAGAACGAAAGGGCTAGCGGGAGTCTTCACCGGGAAGCTGTTTTTT
TRBJ2-7 many TRBV5-1 TRBD1 CASSVGQGAGSYEQYF TGCGCCAGCAGCGTGGGACAGGGGGCCGGTTCCTACGAGCAGTACTTC
TRBJ1-1 . TRBV12-3/TRBV12-4 TRBD1 CASNLGGQGNTEAFF TGTGCCAGCAATCTGGGGGGACAGGGGAACACTGAAGCTTTCTTT
TRBJ2-3 few TRBV5-1 . CASSLRDTQYF TGCGCCAGCAGCTTGAGAGATACGCAGTATTTT
TRBJ1-1 few TRBV12-3/TRBV12-4 . CASSQGQVNTEAFF TGTGCCAGCAGTCAAGGGCAGGTGAACACTGAAGCTTTCTTT
TRBJ2-5 many TRBV11-2 . CASSLVTGKETQYF TGTGCCAGCAGCTTAGTAACAGGGAAAGAGACCCAGTACTTC
TRBJ2-1 many TRBV20-1 TRBD2 CSARLPPSGSSYNEQFF TGCAGTGCTAGACTCCCCCCTAGCGGGAGTTCCTACAATGAGCAGTTCTTC
TRBJ2-1 many TRBV7-2 . CASSSLTRDFTYNEQFF TGTGCCAGCAGCTCCCTTACCCGGGACTTTACATACAATGAGCAGTTCTTC
TRBJ2-7 . TRBV28 . CASSPPGQGGIDEQYF TGTGCCAGCAGTCCCCCGGGGCAGGGAGGTATTGACGAGCAGTACTTC
TRBJ2-3 few TRBV6-6 . CASSQYTDTQYF TGTGCCAGCAGTCAATACACAGATACGCAGTATTTT
TRBJ2-7 many TRBV5-1 TRBD1 CASSPDRDPGYEQYF TGCGCCAGCAGCCCCGACAGGGATCCGGGCTACGAGCAGTACTTC
TRBJ2-1 few TRBV13 TRBD2 CASSYTRTGLAKNEQFF TGTGCCAGCAGCTACACCCGGACGGGACTAGCGAAAAATGAGCAGTTCTTC
TRBJ1-5 many TRBV19 . CASRPTNSNQPQHF TGTGCCAGTAGGCCGACAAATAGCAATCAGCCCCAGCATTTT
TRBJ2-1 . TRBV6-1 TRBD2 CASSEETGGPSEQFF TGTGCCAGCAGTGAAGAGACGGGGGGGCCCTCCGAGCAGTTCTTC
TRBJ2-3 many TRBV19 . CASSRASPDTQYF TGTGCCAGTAGTAGGGCTAGCCCAGATACGCAGTATTTT
TRBJ2-7 . TRBV29-1 TRBD1 CSVDGQGYEQYF TGCAGCGTCGATGGACAGGGATACGAGCAGTACTTC
TRBJ2-1 medium-sized TRBV20-1 TRBD2 CSVPTSLSSYNEQFF TGCAGTGTCCCGACTAGCCTGAGCTCCTACAATGAGCAGTTCTTC
TRBJ2-7 many TRBV5-1 . CASSSSTYEQYF TGCGCCAGCAGCTCCAGCACCTACGAGCAGTACTTC
TRBJ2-1 many TRBV5-6 . CASSLGRVGGEQFF TGTGCCAGCAGCTTGGGCAGGGTGGGTGGTGAGCAGTTCTTC
TRBJ1-4 many TRBV27 TRBD1 CASSTYRGEREKLFF TGTGCCAGCAGTACCTACAGGGGAGAGCGTGAAAAACTGTTTTTT
TRBJ2-1 many TRBV19 . CASSIGRQAYNEQFF TGTGCCAGTAGTATAGGTCGACAAGCCTACAATGAGCAGTTCTTC
TRBJ2-7 many TRBV5-6 . CASSLLDSLYEQYF TGTGCCAGCAGCTTGTTGGACAGCCTCTACGAGCAGTACTTC
TRBJ1-4 many TRBV20-1 . CSAAEGATNEKLFF TGCAGTGCTGCGGAAGGTGCAACTAATGAAAAACTGTTTTTT
TRBJ2-1 many TRBV28 TRBD2 CASSLWRTSGREEQFF TGTGCCAGCAGTTTATGGAGGACTAGCGGGAGAGAGGAGCAGTTCTTC
TRBJ2-7 many TRBV10-3 . CAISEDYDYEQYF TGTGCCATCAGTGAAGACTATGACTACGAGCAGTACTTC
TRBJ2-7 . TRBV2 . CASSGRVPSYEQYF TGTGCCAGCAGCGGCCGGGTGCCCTCCTACGAGCAGTACTTC
TRBJ2-7 . TRBV25-1 TRBD1 CASGSGTAYEQYF TGTGCCAGCGGATCCGGGACAGCATACGAGCAGTACTTC
TRBJ1-1 few TRBV7-6 . CASSLSIVNTEAFF TGTGCCAGCAGCTTAAGTATTGTGAACACTGAAGCTTTCTTT
TRBJ2-3 many TRBV6-4 . CASSISRGGTDTQYF TGTGCCAGCAGTATTAGCCGGGGAGGCACAGATACGCAGTATTTT
TRBJ1-2 once TRBV11-2 TRBD1 CASSLSRTGYAYGYTF TGTGCCAGCAGCTTGTCACGGACAGGGTATGCTTATGGCTACACCTTC
TRBJ2-7 many TRBV30 TRBD1 CACRRDRGGGEQYF TGTGCCTGCCGCCGGGACAGGGGGGGCGGCGAGCAGTACTTC
TRBJ2-1 many TRBV27 . CASSLMAGYNEQFF TGTGCCAGCAGTTTAATGGCAGGCTACAATGAGCAGTTCTTC
TRBJ2-2 many TRBV5-1 . CASSSSSGATGELFF TGCGCCAGCAGCTCTTCGTCAGGGGCCACCGGGGAGCTGTTTTTT
TRBJ1-1 . TRBV5-4 . CASSLAGTSTEAFF TGTGCCAGCAGCTTGGCGGGGACGAGCACTGAAGCTTTCTTT
TRBJ2-1 many TRBV19 . CASSISGSSYNEQFF TGTGCCAGTAGTATATCCGGAAGCTCCTACAATGAGCAGTTCTTC